This TCR beta chain is from a study of T cells expressing NK-cell markers. Across the study: Sorted CD3+CD56-NKG2C+, CD3+CD56+NKG2C- and CD3+CD56+NKG2C+ T cells were the source of the TCR beta repertoires. There were seven HCMV-seropositive donors and one seronegative donor among the eight sequenced.

Reanalyzing the 5' RACE reads, TCRdb keeps one entry per CDR3 protein, without DNA. The sample totals some 450,000 distinct CDR3 sequences. Study results and caveats: Unclear, still, was the HCMV specificity of the expanded NKG2C+ T cell clones.

Germline CDR1 reads SEHNR; CDR2 reads FQNEAQ (reference sequence). The CDR3 is made up of 15 amino acids. Note on this clonotype: Antigen: not known.

Sequenced input: blood T cells: a sorted CD56 or NKG2C T cell subset, CD4+ or CD8+ T cells, or bulk PBMC T cells (not recorded which). The chain links TRBV7-9 to TRBJ2-7; as DNA is missing, the TRBD1 call by TCRdb cannot be tested. This receptor was obtained from a woman between 18 and 70 years old in good health. CDR3 sequence: CASSLARGAFYEQYF.